Each of the 18 T cell receptor beta chains below was sequenced from the same sample in a study of blood T cell repertoires in COVID-19. TCRdb's copy holds only in-frame clones and misses some; the assay was immunoSEQ multiplex PCR. Here the sample spans roughly 120,000 clones, around 90% being singletons. Sequencing was carried out using peripheral blood. These receptors were obtained from a man in his sixties with COVID-19, enrolled during active disease.

The CDR3 DNA follows: TGTGCCAGCAGCTTAGGGGGAGCGGGAGCTTTCTTT. Protein: CASSLGGAGAFF. The chain uses TRBV7-8 and TRBJ1-1; no reliable D call. There are 12 residues in the CDR3. Germline CDR1 SGHVS, CDR2 FQNEAQ. Trimming cost V 1 base and J 10 bases, with 10 bases left between them.

The CDR3: CASSFGTGDTEAFF. The DNA of the CDR3 is TGTGCCAGCAGCTTCGGGACAGGGGATACTGAAGCTTTCTTT. The rearrangement joins TRBV25-1 to TRBJ1-1; 10 nucleotides match TRBD1. Trimming cost V 6 bases and J 5 bases; bases outside gene matches: 6. This CDR3 spans 14 amino acids. Germline CDR1 and CDR2: MGHDK and SYGVNS.

This sequence joins TRBV5-6 and TRBJ1-3, with D uncertain. V lost 7 bases to trimming and J lost 0 bases, with 14 bases between them. This CDR3 spans 15 amino acids. The germline V gene encodes CDR1 SGHDT and CDR2 YYEEEE. The DNA for the CDR3 is TGTGCCAGCTCTCCGCGGCCCGGCTCTGGAAACACCATATATTTT. As protein: CASSPRPGSGNTIYF.

In this sample, this clone turned up once. The chain links TRBV28 to TRBJ2-1; TRBD1 matches 11 bases. Germline CDR1 and CDR2: MDHEN and SYDVKM. The CDR3 is 14 residues long. With V trimmed by 6 bases and J by 7 bases, 5 bases remained unmatched. CDR3 DNA: TGTGCCAGCAGGTGGACAGGGGGCAGGAATGAGCAGTTCTTC. Translated: CASRWTGGRNEQFF.

The V and J genes are TRBV6-5 and TRBJ2-7; TRBD1 matches at 9 bases. The V and J ends lost 5 bases and 2 bases, in that order; junction bases with no gene match: 7. Germline assignment: CDR1 MNHEY and CDR2 SVGAGI. The CDR3 runs 15 residues. The CDR3 protein is CASSPGDRDTYEQYF. The CDR3 DNA reads as TGTGCCAGCAGTCCGGGGGACAGGGATACCTACGAGCAGTACTTC.

The V call is TRBV12-3 or TRBV12-4, the J call TRBJ2-2; D gene ambiguous. V shed 6 bases and J shed 4 bases, with 9 bases lying between them. The CDR3 covers 13 residues. CDR3 loop: CASRLLRTGELFF. In DNA, the CDR3 is TGTGCCAGCAGATTACTGCGCACCGGGGAGCTGTTTTTT.

The V gene is TRBV5-6, the J gene TRBJ1-4; D ambiguous. The CDR3 loop spans 12 amino acids. The ends were cut back, 3 bases at V and 8 bases at J, with 8 bases in the middle. Germline assignment: CDR1 SGHDT and CDR2 YYEEEE. CDR3 nucleotides: TGTGCCAGCAGCTCTCGGAGGGAAAAACTGTTTTTT. The encoded protein is CASSSRREKLFF.

The chain uses TRBV18 and TRBJ2-1; 11 bases line up with TRBD2. The CDR3 consists of 20 residues. V lost 4 bases, J lost 0 bases, and 14 bases stayed unmatched. The V gene's germline CDR1 is KGHSH and CDR2 LQKENI. The CDR3 here is CASSRFTASGRWISYNEQFF. The DNA of the CDR3 is TGTGCCAGCTCACGGTTTACGGCTAGCGGGAGGTGGATCTCCTACAATGAGCAGTTCTTC.

V and J are TRBV19 and TRBJ1-2; D remains unclear. V was shortened by 3 bases and J by 3 bases, with 5 bases between the two germline ends. The germline CDR1 and CDR2 sequences are LNHDA and SQIVND (reference sequence). The CDR3 is made up of 12 amino acids. In nucleotides, the CDR3 is TGTGCCAGTAGTATCGGGGACTATGGCTACACCTTC. Translation gives CASSIGDYGYTF.

V usage is TRBV28 and J usage is TRBJ2-3, with D possibly matching TRBD1 (5 bases). CDR1 and CDR2 from the germline V gene are MDHEN and SYDVKM. V lost 6 bases and J lost 10, with 14 bases in between. CDR3 size: 12 residues. The CDR3 DNA reads as TGTGCCAGCAGGGATCCAGGGAAGGCGCAGTATTTT. It yields the protein CASRDPGKAQYF.

V and J are TRBV7-9 and TRBJ2-1, with TRBD2 matching 10 bases. There are 15 residues in the CDR3. Germline assignment: CDR1 SEHNR and CDR2 FQNEAQ (reference sequence). The J segment lost 6 bases and the V segment lost 5 bases, leaving 7 bases of the junction unmatched. The chain's CDR3 is CASSLLAGPLNEQFF. Written as DNA, the CDR3 is TGTGCCAGCAGCCTACTAGCGGGACCCCTCAATGAGCAGTTCTTC.

V usage is TRBV4-3 and J usage is TRBJ1-1; 10 bases line up with TRBD1. The germline gives CDR1 LGHNA, CDR2 YSLEER. The CDR3 contains 16 residues. V lost 2 bases to trimming and J lost 7 bases; unmatched junction nucleotides: 10. CDR3 region: CASSQRPGQGYDEAFF. DNA of the CDR3: TGCGCCAGCAGCCAAAGACCGGGACAGGGGTACGATGAAGCTTTCTTT.

The chain is built from TRBV5-1 and TRBJ2-3, with D possibly being TRBD2 (6 bases). Trimming took off 4 bases at V and 1 base at J, with 13 bases between the two ends. CDR3 length: 15 amino acids. Looked up from germline, CDR1 is SGHRS and CDR2 is YFSETQ. The CDR3 loop reads CASSTRDFRTDTQYF. The CDR3 DNA reads TGCGCCAGCAGCACTCGGGACTTTCGCACAGATACGCAGTATTTT. The full variable domain, completed using reference TRBV5-1 and TRBJ2-3, is KAGVTQTPRYLIKTRGQQVTLSCSPISGHRSVSWYQQTPGQGLQFLFEYFSETQRNKGNFPGRFSGRQFSNSRSEMNVSTLELGDSALYLCASSTRDFRTDTQYFGPGTRLTVL.

V gene TRBV9 combines with J gene TRBJ2-1, with 8 bases identical to TRBD2. Germline V gene lookup returns CDR1 SGDLS and CDR2 YYNGEE. Trimming at V came to 4 bases and at J to 3 bases, leaving 9 bases not matched to a gene. The CDR3 has 16 amino acids. The DNA for the CDR3 is TGTGCCAGCAGCTATAGCGGGACCATTGACTACAATGAGCAGTTCTTC. Amino acids: CASSYSGTIDYNEQFF.

V is TRBV10-3 and J is TRBJ2-7; D is ambiguous. The CDR3 runs 12 residues. CDR1 ENHRY and CDR2 SYGVKD come from the germline V gene. The V and J ends lost 6 bases and 5 bases respectively, with 11 bases between them. The CDR3: CAISGRRDEQYF. The CDR3 DNA sequence: TGTGCCATCAGCGGTAGGAGAGACGAGCAGTACTTC.

The chain couples TRBV30 to TRBJ1-2, with a possible D match to TRBD1 (6 bases). Germline V gene sequence: CDR1 GTSNPN, CDR2 SVGIG (reference sequence). The CDR3 spans 14 residues. Trimming left V 2 bases short and J 0 bases short, with 10 bases between. This CDR3 reads CAWSRTVANYGYTF. CDR3 sequence (DNA): TGTGCCTGGAGTAGGACAGTAGCTAACTATGGCTACACCTTC.

The CDR3 nucleotides are TGTGCCAGCAGCGGCAGCGCCACAGATACGCAGTATTTT. It is translated as CASSGSATDTQYF. The chain employs TRBV12-3 or TRBV12-4 and TRBJ2-3; no firm D call. The CDR3 runs to 13 residues. V was trimmed by 6 bases and J by 2 bases, leaving 9 bases between them.

This CDR3 reads CASSSRTGDNYGYTF. The CDR3 nucleotides are TGTGCCAGCAGCTCGCGGACAGGGGATAACTATGGCTACACCTTC. The rearrangement joins TRBV7-6 to TRBJ1-2; TRBD1 matches 9 bases. The germline CDR1 and CDR2 sequences are SGHVS and FNYEAQ. The length of the CDR3 is 15 residues. The V gene end was trimmed by 4 bases and the J gene end by 1 base; junction bases not matched to a gene: 4.